Shown below are 9 T cell receptor beta chains from a single sample sequenced in a study of tumor-infiltrating lymphocytes in primary liver carcinoma. A primer in the constant region served to generate TCR beta cDNA from about 470 ng of total RNA. It was through three nested multiplex PCR rounds of slightly modified ARM-PCR that TCR beta libraries arose. The first two PCR rounds, around 11 cycles each, used TRBV1-TRBV30 forward primers and a C-beta reverse primer. TCRdb fed the multiplex PCR reads into MiXCR, producing one record per CDR3 protein. The data hold around 190,000 distinct CDR3 sequences, with around four fifths observed a single time. Unsorted bulk tissue, 20-30 mg of it, served as the source for co-extraction of RNA and DNA. Input material: tumor tissue from primary liver carcinoma. The origin of the receptors is a man aged 35 to 55 with primary liver carcinoma and hepatitis B virus infection.

V and J are TRBV12-3 or TRBV12-4 and TRBJ2-5, with 7 bases fitting TRBD2. With V trimmed by 7 bases and J by 3 bases, 11 bases remained unmatched. The CDR3 is made up of 15 amino acids. The DNA of the CDR3 is TGTGCCAGCAATTTTTCTCCGGGACTAAAAGAGACCCAGTACTTC. Protein: CASNFSPGLKETQYF.

Remarks on this clonotype: At one boundary the junction diverges from the germline segment, which might be a read error. The V gene is TRBV4-1, the J gene TRBJ2-1; possibly TRBD2 for D (6 bases). Germline V gives CDR1 MGHRA, CDR2 YSYEKL. The CDR3 runs to 18 residues. In nucleotides, the CDR3 is TGCACCAGCAGCTCCAGAACTCTCGGGGGTGGGGTCTACTATGAGCAGTTCTTC. Its protein product is CTSSSRTLGGGVYYEQFF.

The count of this clonotype is one. Germline and junction disagree at one end, which may indicate a read error. The rearrangement uses TRBV2 and TRBJ1-4; D is ambiguous. Germline-derived CDR1 and CDR2 are SNHLY and FYNNEI. The CDR3 spans 12 residues. The CDR3 is CVSRRDWEKPFF. The CDR3 coding sequence is TGTGTCAGCAGACGAGATTGGGAAAAACCGTTTTTT.

For this clonotype: One end of the junction fails to match germline, which may point to a read error. CDR3 residues: CASMPQIQSYGCTF. The CDR3 coding sequence is TGTGCCAGCATGCCACAGATCCAAAGCTATGGCTGCACCTTC. The chain employs TRBV6-1 and TRBJ1-2; no clear D gene. This CDR3 comprises 14 residues. Per germline, CDR1 MNHNS and CDR2 SASEGT.

Turning to this clonotype: No conserved phenylalanine or tryptophan is present at the end of the CDR3, so a read error is the likely explanation. The V and J genes are TRBV11-2 and TRBJ2-1; possibly TRBD2 for D (5 bases). V was shortened by 7 bases and J by 8 bases, with 18 bases between the two germline ends. There are 14 residues in the CDR3. The germline V gene encodes CDR1 SGHAT and CDR2 FQNNGV. CDR3 sequence: CASNLSGFEDEQFL. CDR3 sequence (DNA): TGTGCCAGCAACTTGTCGGGGTTCGAGGATGAGCAGTTCCTC.

On this clonotype itself: The junction departs from the called germline gene at one end, perhaps through a read error. The rearrangement uses TRBV4-2 and TRBJ2-7; 8 bases map to TRBD2. This CDR3 region has 16 residues. Germline V gene data show CDR1 as LGHNA and CDR2 as YNFKEQ. CDR3 loop: CASSQDGTSSSYEQYF. The CDR3 nucleotides are TGTGCTAGCAGCCAAGATGGGACTAGTAGCTCCTACGAGCAGTACTTC.

A note on this clonotype: A much more abundant neighbour one base away suggests this may be a read error. The chain combines TRBV28 with TRBJ1-5, with D tentatively TRBD1 (7 bases). With the DNA end fitting TRBJ2-3 better, the J assignment may be wrong. Germline V gene data show CDR1 as MDHEN and CDR2 as SYDVKM. CDR3 size: 16 residues. CDR3 sequence reads: CASNLPRQGGNQPQYF. The CDR3 DNA reads TGTGCCAGCAATTTGCCTCGACAGGGAGGCAATCAGCCCCAGTATTTT.

About this clonotype itself: A single base separates this from a much larger clone, so it may be a read error. The chain uses TRBV28 and TRBJ2-7; the D is unclear. The CDR3 covers 12 residues. In germline, CDR1 is MDHEN, CDR2 SYDVKM. V dropped 6 bases and J dropped 2 bases, with 8 bases sitting between them. The CDR3 protein is CASRESPYEQYF. The CDR3 nucleotides read TGTGCCAGCAGAGAGTCTCCCTACGAGCAGTACTTC.

Comments on this clonotype: Germline and junction disagree at one end, which may indicate a read error. V usage is TRBV29-1 and J usage is TRBJ2-1, with TRBD2 identical over 7 bases. Germline-derived CDR1 and CDR2 are SQVTM and ANQGSEA. The CDR3 runs to 13 residues. The CDR3 region has the DNA TGCAACGTTGCCACCGCGGGAGCGGGTGAGCAGTTCTTC. It codes for CNVATAGAGEQFF.